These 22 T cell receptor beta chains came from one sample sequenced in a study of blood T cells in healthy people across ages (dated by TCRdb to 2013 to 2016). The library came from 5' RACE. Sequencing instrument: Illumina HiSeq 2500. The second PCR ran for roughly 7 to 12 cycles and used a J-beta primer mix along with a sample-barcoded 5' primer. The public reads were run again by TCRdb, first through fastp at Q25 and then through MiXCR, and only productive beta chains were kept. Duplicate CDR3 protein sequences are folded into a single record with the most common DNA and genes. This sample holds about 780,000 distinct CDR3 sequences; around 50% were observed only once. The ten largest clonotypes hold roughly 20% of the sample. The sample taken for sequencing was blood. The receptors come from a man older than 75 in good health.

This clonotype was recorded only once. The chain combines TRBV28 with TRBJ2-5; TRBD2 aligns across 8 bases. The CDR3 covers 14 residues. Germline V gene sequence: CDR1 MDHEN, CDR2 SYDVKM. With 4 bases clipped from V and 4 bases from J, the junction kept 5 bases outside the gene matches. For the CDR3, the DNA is TGTGCCAGCAGTTCCCCGGGGGGGGCAGAGACCCAGTACTTC. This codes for CASSSPGGAETQYF.

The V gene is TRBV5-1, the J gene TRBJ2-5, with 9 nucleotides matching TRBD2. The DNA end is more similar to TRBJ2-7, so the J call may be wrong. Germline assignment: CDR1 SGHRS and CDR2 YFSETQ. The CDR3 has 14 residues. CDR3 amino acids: CASSFSGSPLEQYF. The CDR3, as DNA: TGCGCCAGCAGCTTTAGCGGGAGCCCCCTCGAGCAGTACTTC.

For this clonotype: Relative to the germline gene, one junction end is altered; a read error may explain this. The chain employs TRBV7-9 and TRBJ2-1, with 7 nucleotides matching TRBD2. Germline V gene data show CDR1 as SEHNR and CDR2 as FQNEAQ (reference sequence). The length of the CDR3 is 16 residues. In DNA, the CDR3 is TGCGCCAGCAGCTTAGAGGCAGCGGGGACCTTTTCCGAGCAGTTCTTC. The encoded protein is CASSLEAAGTFSEQFF.

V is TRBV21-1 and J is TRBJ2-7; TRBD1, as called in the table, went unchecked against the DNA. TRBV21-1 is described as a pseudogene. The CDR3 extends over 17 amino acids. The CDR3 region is CASSKGAGTGSTYEQYF. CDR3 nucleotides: TGTGCCAGCAGCAAAGGAGCCGGGACAGGTAGTACCTACGAGCAGTACTTC.

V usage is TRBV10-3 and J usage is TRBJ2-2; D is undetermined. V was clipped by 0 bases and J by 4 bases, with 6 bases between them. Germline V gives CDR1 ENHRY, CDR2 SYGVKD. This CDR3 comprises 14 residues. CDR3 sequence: CAISESHSTGELFF. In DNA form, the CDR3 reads TGTGCCATCAGTGAGTCACACAGCACCGGGGAGCTGTTTTTT.

CDR3 amino acids: CSGKDSGANVLTF. The DNA for the CDR3 is TGCAGCGGGAAGGACTCTGGGGCCAACGTCCTGACTTTC. The J gene is TRBJ2-6, the V gene TRBV29-1; D is undetermined. V was pared by 7 bases and J by 0 bases, with 7 bases between. CDR1 is SQVTM and CDR2 is ANQGSEA in the germline V gene. The CDR3 has 13 residues.

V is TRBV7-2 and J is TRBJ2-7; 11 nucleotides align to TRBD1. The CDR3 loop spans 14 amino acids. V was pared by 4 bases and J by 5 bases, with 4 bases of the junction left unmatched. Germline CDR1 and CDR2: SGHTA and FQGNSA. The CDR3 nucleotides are TGTGCCAGCAGCTCGGACAGGGGGCTAAACGAGCAGTACTTC. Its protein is CASSSDRGLNEQYF.

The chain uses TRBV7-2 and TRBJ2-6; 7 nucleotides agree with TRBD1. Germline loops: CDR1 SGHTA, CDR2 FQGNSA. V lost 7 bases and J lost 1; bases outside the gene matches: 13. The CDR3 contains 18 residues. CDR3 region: CASMSRAGGRSGANVLTF. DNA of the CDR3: TGTGCCAGCATGTCAAGGGCAGGGGGACGGTCTGGGGCCAACGTCCTGACTTTC.

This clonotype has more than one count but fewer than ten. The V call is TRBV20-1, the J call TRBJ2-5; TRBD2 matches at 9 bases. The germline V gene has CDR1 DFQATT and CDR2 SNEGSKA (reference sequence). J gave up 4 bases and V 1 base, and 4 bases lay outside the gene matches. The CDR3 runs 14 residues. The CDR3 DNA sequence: TGCAGTGCTAGAGGGCCAGCGGGAGGAGAGACCCAGTACTTC. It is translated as CSARGPAGGETQYF.

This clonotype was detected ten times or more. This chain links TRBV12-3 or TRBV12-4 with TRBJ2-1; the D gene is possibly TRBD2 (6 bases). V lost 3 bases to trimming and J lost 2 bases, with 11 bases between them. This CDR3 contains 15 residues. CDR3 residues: CASSFIGGPYNEQFF. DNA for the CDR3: TGTGCCAGCAGTTTTATTGGAGGGCCCTACAATGAGCAGTTCTTC.

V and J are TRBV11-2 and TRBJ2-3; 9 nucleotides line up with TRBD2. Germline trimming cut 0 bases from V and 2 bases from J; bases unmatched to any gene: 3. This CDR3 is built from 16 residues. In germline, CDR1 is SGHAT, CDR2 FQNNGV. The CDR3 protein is CASSLDPSGNTDTQYF. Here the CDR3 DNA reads TGTGCCAGCAGCTTAGACCCTAGCGGGAACACAGATACGCAGTATTTT.

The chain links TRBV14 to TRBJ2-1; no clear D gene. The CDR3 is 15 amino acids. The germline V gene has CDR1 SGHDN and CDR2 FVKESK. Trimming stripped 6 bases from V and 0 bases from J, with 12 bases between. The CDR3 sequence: CASRPDGSSYNEQFF. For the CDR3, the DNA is TGTGCCAGCAGACCGGACGGAAGCTCCTACAATGAGCAGTTCTTC.

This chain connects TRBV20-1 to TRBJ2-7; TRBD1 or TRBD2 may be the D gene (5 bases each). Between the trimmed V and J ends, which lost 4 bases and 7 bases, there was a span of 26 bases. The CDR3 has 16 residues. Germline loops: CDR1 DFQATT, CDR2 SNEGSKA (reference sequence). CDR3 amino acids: CSATSKTGQTYNEQYF. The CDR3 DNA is TGCAGTGCTACCTCCAAAACGGGGCAGACCTACAATGAGCAGTACTTC.

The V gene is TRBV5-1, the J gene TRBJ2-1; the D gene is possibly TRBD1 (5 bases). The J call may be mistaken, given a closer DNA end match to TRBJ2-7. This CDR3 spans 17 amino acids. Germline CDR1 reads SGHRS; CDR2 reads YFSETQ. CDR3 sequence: CASSWTNRSSSYNEQYF. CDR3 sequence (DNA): TGCGCCAGCAGCTGGACGAACAGGTCCTCCTCCTACAATGAGCAGTACTTC.

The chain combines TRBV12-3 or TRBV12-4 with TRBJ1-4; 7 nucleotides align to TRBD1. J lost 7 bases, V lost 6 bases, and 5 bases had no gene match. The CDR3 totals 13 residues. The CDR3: CASRRAGGEKLFF. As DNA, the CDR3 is TGTGCCAGCAGACGAGCAGGGGGTGAAAAACTGTTTTTT.

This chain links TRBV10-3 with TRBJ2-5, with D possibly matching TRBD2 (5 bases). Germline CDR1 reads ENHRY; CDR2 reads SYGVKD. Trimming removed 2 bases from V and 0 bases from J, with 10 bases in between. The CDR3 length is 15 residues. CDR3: CAISEGLLHQETQYF. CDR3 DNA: TGTGCCATCAGTGAGGGACTCCTCCACCAAGAGACCCAGTACTTC.

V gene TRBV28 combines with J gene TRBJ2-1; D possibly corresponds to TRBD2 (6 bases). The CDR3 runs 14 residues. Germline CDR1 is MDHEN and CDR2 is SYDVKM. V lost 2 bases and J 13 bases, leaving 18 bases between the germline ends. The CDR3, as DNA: TGTGCCAGCAGTTTAGCGGACTACCTATCTTTCCAGTTCTTC. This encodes CASSLADYLSFQFF.

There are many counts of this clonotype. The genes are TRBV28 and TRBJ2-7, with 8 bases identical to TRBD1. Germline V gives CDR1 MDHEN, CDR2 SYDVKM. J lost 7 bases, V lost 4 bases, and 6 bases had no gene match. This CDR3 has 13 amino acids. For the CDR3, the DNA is TGTGCCAGCAGTTGGAGGACAGGGACGGAGCAGTACTTC. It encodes CASSWRTGTEQYF.

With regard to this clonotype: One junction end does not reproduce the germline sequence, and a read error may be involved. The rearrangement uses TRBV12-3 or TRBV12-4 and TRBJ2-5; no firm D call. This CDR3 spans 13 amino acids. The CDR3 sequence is CASSPGWAETRYF. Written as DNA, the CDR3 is TGTGCCAGCAGTCCCGGATGGGCGGAGACCCGGTACTTC.

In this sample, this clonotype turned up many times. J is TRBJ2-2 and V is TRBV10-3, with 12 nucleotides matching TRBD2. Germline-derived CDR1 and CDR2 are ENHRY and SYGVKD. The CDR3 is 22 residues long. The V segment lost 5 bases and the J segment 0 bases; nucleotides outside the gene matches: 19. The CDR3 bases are TGTGCCATCAGTCCTGCGGGACTAGCGGGCGGGACTACATACGCGAACACCGGGGAGCTGTTTTTT. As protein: CAISPAGLAGGTTYANTGELFF.

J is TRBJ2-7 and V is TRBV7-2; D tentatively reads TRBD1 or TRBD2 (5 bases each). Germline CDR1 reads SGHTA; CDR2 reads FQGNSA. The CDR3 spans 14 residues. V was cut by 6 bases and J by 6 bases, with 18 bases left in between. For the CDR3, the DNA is TGTGCCAGCAGTCCCCAGGACGGGGCGATCGAGCAGTACTTC. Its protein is CASSPQDGAIEQYF.

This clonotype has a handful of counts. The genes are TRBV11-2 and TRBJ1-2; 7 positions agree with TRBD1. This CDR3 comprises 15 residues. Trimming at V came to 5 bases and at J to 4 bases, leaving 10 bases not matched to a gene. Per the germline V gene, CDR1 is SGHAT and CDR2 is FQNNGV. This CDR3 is CASSPGRGTAYGYTF. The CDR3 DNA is TGTGCCAGCAGCCCCGGGAGGGGGACAGCCTATGGCTACACCTTC.